Described below is a single T cell receptor (beta chain) sequence and its context. As yet, its antigen is unknown. V lost 10 bases and J lost 3; bases outside the gene matches: 8. This CDR3 comprises 13 residues. The germline gives CDR1 LNHDA, CDR2 SQIVND (reference sequence). The PCR had 60 Vbeta and 13 Jbeta primers. Only in-frame clones appear in the TCRdb table, and some are missing; sequencing was by immunoSEQ multiplex PCR. The sample lists 100,000 to 150,000 clones; about 78% were seen once. This record belongs to a study of cytomegalovirus exposure and HLA in healthy donors. Whole-study findings and limits: Later, TCR association rates were found to vary by HLA locus, highest for DRB1 and lowest for HLA-C. Later analysis associated a missense DCLRE1C variant with TCR beta V- and J-gene trimming. Most subjects had HLA-A and HLA-B alleles reportedly predicted accurately by TCR beta sequences. Among the CMV-associated chains, three were confirmed in vitro as specific for CMV antigens.

The TCR comes from a man aged 50 to 60 in good health and CMV-seropositive. Sequencing used PBMCs. The chain employs TRBV19 and TRBJ1-2; TRBD1 agrees at 7 bases. The CDR3 bases are TGTGCCACCCTACAGGGGATGTACTATGGCTACACCTTC. Amino acid sequence: CATLQGMYYGYTF.